The entry below describes one TCR beta chain. Its antigen specificity is not known. No quality values exist for individual bases; no much larger clone is one base distant. Libraries came from PCR. Instrument used: Illumina HiSeq 2500. TCR library preparation used molecular barcoding, with unique molecular identifiers applied to normalize quantification of the TCRbeta repertoire. Starting from the raw public reads, TCRdb applied fastp trimming at Q25, assembled clones with MiXCR and retained in-frame beta chains. Rows with a matching CDR3 protein are joined into one entry that keeps the most common DNA and genes. Present in this sample are tens of thousands of distinct CDR3 sequences, around 40% of which were seen just once. 95% to 98% of the sample goes to the ten largest clones. The treatment or condition label, as the study defines it: allogeneic hematopoietic cell transplantation with graft depleted of TCRalphabeta T cells and CD19 B cells. TCRalphabeta/CD19-depleted allogeneic hematopoietic cell grafts were given to the transplant recipients, all of whom were children.

These data come from a study of T-cell reconstitution after alpha-beta-depleted transplantation in children listed by TCRdb under 2016. In the study overall: T-cell immune reconstitution after TCRalphabeta/CD19-depleted allogeneic hematopoietic cell transplantation in children was quantitatively tracked in the study by means of TCR repertoire profiling. The full study reports these points: Over the following months the frequencies of hyperexpanded clones went down, and after one year T-cell counts and TCRbeta diversity were mostly credited to newly produced T cells. In some patients, the high TCRbeta diversity seen at day 60 was put down to recipient T cells and intrathymic progenitors that had survived conditioning. The apparently early recovery of alphabetaT-cell counts about two months after transplant reportedly depended on only several hundred rapidly expanded clones that came from non-depleted graft cells.

Taken from the germline V gene, the CDR1 and CDR2 loops are SGHTA and FQGNSA. Reading from cysteine to phenylalanine, the CDR3 counts 17 amino acids. Only CDR3 DNA remains: 51 bases, in frame from the first base. From V the trimming removes 2 bases and from J it removes 0 bases, while the gene matches leave 6 bases of the junction unaccounted for. The source is a male patient between 10 and 17 years old who had a stem cell transplant for acute lymphoblastic leukemia, so the T cells may come from the graft donor. This chain is built from TRBV7-2 and TRBJ2-1; 8 junctional bases match TRBD2. The source was PBMCs, mostly from graft donor cells, collected 360 days after TCRalphabeta/CD19-depleted stem cell transplant. The bases read TGTGCCAGCAGCTTATCTCGCGGGGGGAGCTCCTACAATGAGCAGTTCTTC. Its protein product is CASSLSRGGSSYNEQFF.